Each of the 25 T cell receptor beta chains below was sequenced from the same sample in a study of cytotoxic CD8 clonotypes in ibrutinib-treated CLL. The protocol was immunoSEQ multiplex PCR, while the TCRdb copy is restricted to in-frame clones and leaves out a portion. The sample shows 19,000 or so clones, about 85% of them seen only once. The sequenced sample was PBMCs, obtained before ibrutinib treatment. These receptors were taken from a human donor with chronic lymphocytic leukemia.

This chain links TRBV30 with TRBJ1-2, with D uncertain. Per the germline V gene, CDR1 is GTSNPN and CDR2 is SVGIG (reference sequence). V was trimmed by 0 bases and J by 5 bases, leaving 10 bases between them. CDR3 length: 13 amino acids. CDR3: CAWSVRRGYGYTF. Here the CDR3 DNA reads TGTGCCTGGAGTGTACGGCGCGGGTATGGCTACACCTTC.

CDR3 in amino acids: CASSDTQTQGNNEQFF. The CDR3 DNA reads TGTGCCAGCAGCGATACCCAAACACAGGGGAACAATGAGCAGTTCTTC. This chain joins TRBV28 and TRBJ2-1, with 7 nucleotides matching TRBD1. The V gene's germline CDR1 is MDHEN and CDR2 SYDVKM. The J segment lost 5 bases and the V segment lost 6 bases, leaving 13 bases of the junction unmatched. This CDR3 region has 16 residues.

DNA for the CDR3: TGTGCCAGTAGTACCACCGGGGAGCTGTTTTTT. It is translated as CASSTTGELFF. The chain has TRBV19 and TRBJ2-2; D not certain. Germline V gives CDR1 LNHDA, CDR2 SQIVND (reference sequence). The V and J ends lost 4 bases and 4 bases respectively, with 1 base between them. The CDR3 is 11 amino acids.

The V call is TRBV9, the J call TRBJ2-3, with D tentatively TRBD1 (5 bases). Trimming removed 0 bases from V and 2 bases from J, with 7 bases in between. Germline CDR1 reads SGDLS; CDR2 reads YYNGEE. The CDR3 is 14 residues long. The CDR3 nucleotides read TGTGCCAGCAGCGTAGCAGGGTTCACAGATACGCAGTATTTT. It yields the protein CASSVAGFTDTQYF.

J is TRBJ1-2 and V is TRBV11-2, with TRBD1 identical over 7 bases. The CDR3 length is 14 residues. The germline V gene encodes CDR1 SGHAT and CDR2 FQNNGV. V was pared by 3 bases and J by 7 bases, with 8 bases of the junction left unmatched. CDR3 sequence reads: CASSFLRQGGGYTF. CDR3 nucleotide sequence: TGTGCCAGCAGCTTTCTCCGACAGGGTGGTGGCTACACCTTC. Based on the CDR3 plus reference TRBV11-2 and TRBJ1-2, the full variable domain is EAGVAQSPRYKIIEKRQSVAFWCNPISGHATLYWYQQILGQGPKLLIQFQNNGVVDDSQLPKDRFSAERLKGVDSTLKIQPAKLEDSAVYLCASSFLRQGGGYTFGSGTRLTVV.

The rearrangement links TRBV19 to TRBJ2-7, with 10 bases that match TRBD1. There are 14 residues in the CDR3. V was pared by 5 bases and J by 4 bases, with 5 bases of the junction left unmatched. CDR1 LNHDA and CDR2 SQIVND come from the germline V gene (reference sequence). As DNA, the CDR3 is TGTGCCAGTAGTCGAGGGACAGGGGATTACGAGCAGTACTTC. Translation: CASSRGTGDYEQYF.

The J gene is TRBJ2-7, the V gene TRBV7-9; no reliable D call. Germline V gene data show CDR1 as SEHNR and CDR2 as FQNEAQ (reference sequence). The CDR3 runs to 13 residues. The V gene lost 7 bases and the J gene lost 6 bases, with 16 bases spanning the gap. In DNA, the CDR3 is TGTGCCAGCACCCCCCTTTCGGGTAGCGAGCAGTACTTC. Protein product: CASTPLSGSEQYF.

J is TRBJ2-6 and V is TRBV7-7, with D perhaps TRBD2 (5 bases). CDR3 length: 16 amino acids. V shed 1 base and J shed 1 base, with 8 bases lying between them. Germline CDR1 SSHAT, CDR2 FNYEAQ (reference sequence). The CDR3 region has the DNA TGTGCCAGCAGCTTAGGATCGGGGTCTGGGGCCAACGTCCTGACTTTC. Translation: CASSLGSGSGANVLTF. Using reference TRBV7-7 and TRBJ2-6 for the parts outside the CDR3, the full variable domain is GAGVSQSPRYKVTKRGQDVTLRCDPISSHATLYWYQQALGQGPEFLTYFNYEAQPDKSGLPSDRFSAERPEGSISTLTIQRTEQRDSAMYRCASSLGSGSGANVLTFGAGSRLTVL.

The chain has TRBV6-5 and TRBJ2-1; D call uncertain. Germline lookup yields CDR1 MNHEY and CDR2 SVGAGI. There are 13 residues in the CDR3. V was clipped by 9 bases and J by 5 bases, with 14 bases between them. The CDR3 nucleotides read TGTGCCAGTCTATCCCGCGGTGACAATGAGCAGTTCTTC. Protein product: CASLSRGDNEQFF.

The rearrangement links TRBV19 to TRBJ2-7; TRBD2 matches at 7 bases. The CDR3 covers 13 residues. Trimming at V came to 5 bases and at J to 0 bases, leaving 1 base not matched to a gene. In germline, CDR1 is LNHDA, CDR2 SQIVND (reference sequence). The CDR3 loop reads CASSRDYSYEQYF. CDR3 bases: TGTGCCAGTAGTCGGGACTACTCCTACGAGCAGTACTTC.

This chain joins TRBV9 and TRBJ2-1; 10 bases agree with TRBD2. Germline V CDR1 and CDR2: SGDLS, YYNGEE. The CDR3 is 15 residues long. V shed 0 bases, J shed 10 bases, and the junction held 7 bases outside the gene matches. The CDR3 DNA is TGTGCCAGCAGCGTAGCAAGCGGGGGGGCCGGGGAGCAGTTCTTC. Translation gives CASSVASGGAGEQFF.

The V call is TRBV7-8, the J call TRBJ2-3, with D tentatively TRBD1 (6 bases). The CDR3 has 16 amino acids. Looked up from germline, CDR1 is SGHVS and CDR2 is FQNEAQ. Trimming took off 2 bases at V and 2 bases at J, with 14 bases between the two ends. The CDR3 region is CASSLFEMGATDTQYF. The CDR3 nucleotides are TGTGCCAGCAGCTTATTTGAAATGGGGGCCACAGATACGCAGTATTTT.

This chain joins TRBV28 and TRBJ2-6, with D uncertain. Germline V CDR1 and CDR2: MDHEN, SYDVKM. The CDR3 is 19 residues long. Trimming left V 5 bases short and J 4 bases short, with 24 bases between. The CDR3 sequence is CASSPVEQWDYSGANVLTF. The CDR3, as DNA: TGTGCCAGCAGTCCCGTGGAGCAGTGGGATTACTCCGGGGCCAACGTCCTGACTTTC.

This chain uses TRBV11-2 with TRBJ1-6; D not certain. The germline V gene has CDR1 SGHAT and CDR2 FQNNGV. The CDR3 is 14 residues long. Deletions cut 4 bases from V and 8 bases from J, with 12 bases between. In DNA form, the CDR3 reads TGTGCCAGCAGCTCGCGGCAGACTTATTCACCCCTCCACTTT. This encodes CASSSRQTYSPLHF.

CDR3 DNA: TGTGCCAGCAGTTATGCGGCAGGGATTGTCGATGGCTACACCTTC. This sequence encodes CASSYAAGIVDGYTF. The chain employs TRBV6-6 and TRBJ1-2; D possibly corresponds to TRBD1 (5 bases). This CDR3 region has 15 residues. Trimming shortened V by 3 bases and J by 6 bases, and 17 bases separated the two germline ends. Germline assignment: CDR1 MNHNY and CDR2 SVGAGI (reference sequence).

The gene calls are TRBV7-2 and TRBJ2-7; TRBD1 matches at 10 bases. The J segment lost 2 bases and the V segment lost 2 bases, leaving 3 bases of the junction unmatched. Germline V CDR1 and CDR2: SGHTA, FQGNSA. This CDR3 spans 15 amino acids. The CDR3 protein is CASSLRGTGAYEQYF. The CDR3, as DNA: TGTGCCAGCAGCTTACGGGGGACAGGGGCCTACGAGCAGTACTTC.

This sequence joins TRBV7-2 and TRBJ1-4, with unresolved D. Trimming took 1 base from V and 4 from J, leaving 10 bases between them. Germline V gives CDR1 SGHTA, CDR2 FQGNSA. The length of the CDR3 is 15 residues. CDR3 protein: CASSLVGSGNEKLFF. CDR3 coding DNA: TGTGCCAGCAGCTTAGTTGGGTCCGGTAATGAAAAACTGTTTTTT.

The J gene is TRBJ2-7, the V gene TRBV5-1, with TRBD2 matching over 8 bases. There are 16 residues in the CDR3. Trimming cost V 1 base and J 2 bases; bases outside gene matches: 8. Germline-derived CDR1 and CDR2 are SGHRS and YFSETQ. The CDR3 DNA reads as TGCGCCAGCAGCTTGACTGGAGCGGGGGCAGCCTACGAGCAGTACTTC. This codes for CASSLTGAGAAYEQYF.

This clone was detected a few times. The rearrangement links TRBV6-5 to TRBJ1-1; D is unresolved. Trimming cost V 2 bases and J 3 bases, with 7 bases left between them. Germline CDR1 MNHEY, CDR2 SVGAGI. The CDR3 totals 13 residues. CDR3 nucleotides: TGTGCCAGCAGTTACAGGGATGACACTGAAGCTTTCTTT. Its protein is CASSYRDDTEAFF.

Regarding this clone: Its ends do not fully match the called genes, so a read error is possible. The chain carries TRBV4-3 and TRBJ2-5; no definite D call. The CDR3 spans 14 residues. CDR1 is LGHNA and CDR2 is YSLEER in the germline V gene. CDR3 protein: CTSSQDLYQETQYF. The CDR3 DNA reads TGCACCAGCAGCCAAGATCTGTACCAAGAGACCCAGTACTTC.

For the CDR3, the DNA is TGTGCCAGCAGCTTAGCTTTAGTGGGCGAGCAGTACTTC. Amino acids: CASSLALVGEQYF. The genes are TRBV7-2 and TRBJ2-7; D is uncertain. The CDR3 is 13 amino acids. Trimming removed 0 bases at V and 6 bases at J, with 9 bases between. CDR1 and CDR2 (germline): SGHTA, FQGNSA.

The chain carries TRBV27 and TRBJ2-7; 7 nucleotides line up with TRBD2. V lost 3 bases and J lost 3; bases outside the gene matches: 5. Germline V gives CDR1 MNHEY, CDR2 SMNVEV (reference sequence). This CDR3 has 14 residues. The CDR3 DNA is TGTGCCAGCAGTTTTTGGCGGGGGAACTACGAGCAGTACTTC. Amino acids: CASSFWRGNYEQYF.

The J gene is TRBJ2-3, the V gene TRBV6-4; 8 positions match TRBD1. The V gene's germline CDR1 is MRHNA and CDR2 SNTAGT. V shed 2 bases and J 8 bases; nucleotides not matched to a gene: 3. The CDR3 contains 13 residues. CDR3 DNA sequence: TGTGCCAGCAGTGACCTAGGACAGGGTACGCAGTATTTT. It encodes CASSDLGQGTQYF.

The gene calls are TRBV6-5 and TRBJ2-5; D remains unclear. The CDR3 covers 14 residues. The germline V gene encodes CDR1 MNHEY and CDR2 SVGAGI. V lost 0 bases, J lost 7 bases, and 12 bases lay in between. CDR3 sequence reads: CASSYSSSLGTQYF. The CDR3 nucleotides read TGTGCCAGCAGTTACTCGTCCAGTCTGGGGACCCAGTACTTC.

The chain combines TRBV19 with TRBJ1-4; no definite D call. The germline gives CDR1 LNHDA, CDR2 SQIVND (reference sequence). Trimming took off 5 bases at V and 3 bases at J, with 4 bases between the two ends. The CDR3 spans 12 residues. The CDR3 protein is CASSLSNEKLFF. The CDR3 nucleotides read TGTGCCAGTAGTCTCTCTAATGAAAAACTGTTTTTT. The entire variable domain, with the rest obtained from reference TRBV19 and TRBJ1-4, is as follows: DGGITQSPKYLFRKEGQNVTLSCEQNLNHDAMYWYRQDPGQGLRLIYYSQIVNDFQKGDIAEGYSVSREKKESFPLTVTSAQKNPTAFYLCASSLSNEKLFFGSGTQLSVL.